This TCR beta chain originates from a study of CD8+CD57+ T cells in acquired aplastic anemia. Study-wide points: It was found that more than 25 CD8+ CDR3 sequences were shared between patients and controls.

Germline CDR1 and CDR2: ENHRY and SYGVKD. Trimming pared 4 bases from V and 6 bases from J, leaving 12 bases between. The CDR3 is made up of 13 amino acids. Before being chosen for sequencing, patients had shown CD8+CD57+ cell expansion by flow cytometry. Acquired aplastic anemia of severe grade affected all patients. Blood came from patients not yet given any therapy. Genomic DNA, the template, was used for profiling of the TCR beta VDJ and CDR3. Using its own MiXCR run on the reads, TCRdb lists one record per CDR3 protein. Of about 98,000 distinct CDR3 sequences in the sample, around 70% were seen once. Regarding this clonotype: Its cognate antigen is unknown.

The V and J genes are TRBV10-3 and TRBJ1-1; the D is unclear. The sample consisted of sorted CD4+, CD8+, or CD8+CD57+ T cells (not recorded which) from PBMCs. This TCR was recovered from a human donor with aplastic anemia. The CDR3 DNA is TGTGCCATCAGTGGTGACCAAGTCTCTGAAGCTTTCTTT. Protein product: CAISGDQVSEAFF.